The 10 T cell receptor beta chains below come from one sample, sequenced in a study of OX40 agonist ivuxolimab in advanced cancers. The protocol was immunoSEQ multiplex PCR, while the TCRdb copy is restricted to in-frame clones and leaves out a portion. The table has over 60,000 clones, around 87% seen once. Here the sequenced sample was CD4+ or CD8+ T cells sorted from blood, taken in a trial of the OX40 agonist ivuxolimab. The receptors stem from an adult with an advanced solid tumor such as melanoma, head and neck, liver or kidney cancer.

The V and J genes are TRBV6-4 and TRBJ2-2; D remains unclear. Per the germline V gene, CDR1 is MRHNA and CDR2 is SNTAGT. The CDR3 is 13 residues long. V was shortened by 3 bases and J by 1 base, with 3 bases between the two germline ends. Here the CDR3 reads CASSEGNTGELFF. The CDR3 coding sequence is TGTGCCAGCAGTGAAGGGAACACCGGGGAGCTGTTTTTT.

The chain links TRBV28 to TRBJ1-2, with 8 positions matching TRBD1. With V trimmed by 7 bases and J by 7 bases, 11 bases remained unmatched. The germline CDR1 and CDR2 sequences are MDHEN and SYDVKM. The length of the CDR3 is 14 residues. CDR3 in DNA: TGTGCCAGCACCACAACGGGACAGGCGGGTGGCTACACCTTC. It is translated as CASTTTGQAGGYTF.

The gene calls are TRBV18 and TRBJ2-3; the match to TRBD2 covers 8 bases. Germline values: CDR1 KGHSH, CDR2 LQKENI. The CDR3 is 16 amino acids. V dropped 4 bases and J dropped 1; count of bases not matched to a gene: 7. CDR3: CASSLLTSVGTDTQYF. The CDR3 nucleotides are TGTGCCAGCTCACTCCTGACTAGCGTCGGCACAGATACGCAGTATTTT.

This clone was found once. This sequence joins TRBV6-5 and TRBJ1-1; no definite D call. CDR1 and CDR2 from the germline V gene are MNHEY and SVGAGI. This CDR3 is 14 amino acids long. Between the trimmed V and J ends, which lost 6 bases and 1 base, there was a span of 12 bases. The CDR3 is CASRLTGPNTEAFF. CDR3 DNA sequence: TGTGCCAGCAGGTTGACCGGCCCGAACACTGAAGCTTTCTTT.

The chain has TRBV9 and TRBJ2-1, with TRBD2 matching over 11 bases. With 3 bases clipped from V and 4 bases from J, the junction kept 3 bases outside the gene matches. The CDR3 covers 15 residues. Germline V gene data show CDR1 as SGDLS and CDR2 as YYNGEE. CDR3 bases: TGTGCCAGCAGCGGAACTAGCGGGAGTTACAATGAGCAGTTCTTC. Protein sequence: CASSGTSGSYNEQFF.

This chain connects TRBV6-6 to TRBJ2-6; the D is unclear. This CDR3 comprises 15 residues. Germline V lookup: CDR1 MNHNY, CDR2 SVGAGI (reference sequence). V lost 5 bases to trimming and J lost 0 bases, with 8 bases between them. CDR3 loop: CASSQPGSGANVLTF. The CDR3 DNA reads as TGTGCCAGCAGTCAGCCAGGCTCTGGGGCCAACGTCCTGACTTTC.

CDR3 sequence reads: CASSSRSRIQWGNQPQHF. For the CDR3, the DNA is TGTGCCAGCTCTTCACGCAGCCGGATACAATGGGGCAATCAGCCCCAGCATTTT. The chain recombines TRBV19 with TRBJ1-5; D is ambiguous. In germline, CDR1 is LNHDA, CDR2 SQIVND (reference sequence). There are 18 residues in the CDR3. V dropped 9 bases and J dropped 2 bases, with 26 bases sitting between them.

The chain has TRBV28 and TRBJ2-1; TRBD2 aligns across 13 bases. The CDR3 covers 14 residues. The germline CDR1 and CDR2 sequences are MDHEN and SYDVKM. V shed 8 bases and J 10 bases; nucleotides not matched to a gene: 8. The CDR3 DNA sequence: TGTGCCAGCCTTCGGACTAGCGGGAGAAGAGAGCAGTTCTTC. Translation gives CASLRTSGRREQFF.

The V and J genes are TRBV6-1 and TRBJ1-6, with 7 positions matching TRBD1. CDR3 length equals 14 residues. Germline trimming cut 7 bases from V and 9 bases from J; bases unmatched to any gene: 9. The germline V gene encodes CDR1 MNHNS and CDR2 SASEGT. CDR3 residues: CASIKGAEVSPLHF. The CDR3, as DNA: TGTGCCAGCATAAAGGGGGCAGAAGTTTCACCCCTCCACTTT.

V usage is TRBV7-2 and J usage is TRBJ2-7; D unclear. The CDR3 extends over 13 amino acids. The germline V gene encodes CDR1 SGHTA and CDR2 FQGNSA. Trimming removed 6 bases from V and 2 bases from J, with 11 bases in between. The CDR3 DNA follows: TGTGCCAGCAGAATCGACGCTCCCTACGAGCAGTACTTC. This encodes CASRIDAPYEQYF.